These 18 T cell receptor beta chains share one sample of origin, sequenced in a study of T cells in Graves' hyperthyroidism and ophthalmopathy. Amplified regions were TCR beta CDR3 sequences from RNA transcripts. The HTBI primer set served for first-round RT-PCR of the TCR CDR3. MiXCR, run by TCRdb on the multiplex PCR reads, gives a single entry per CDR3 protein. This sample yields 480,000 or so distinct CDR3 sequences, of which over 35% are seen a single time; about two fifths belongs to the top ten. The sequenced material came from peripheral blood or thyroid tissue (not recorded which). The receptors originated from an adult woman with Graves' disease, either hyperthyroidism or ophthalmopathy (not recorded which).

This clonotype was found many times. This chain joins TRBV7-2 and TRBJ1-5; 10 nucleotides agree with TRBD1. CDR1 is SGHTA, CDR2 FQGNSA, per germline. The CDR3 runs to 14 residues. V gave up 4 bases and J gave up 5 bases; unmatched junction bases: 2. CDR3 bases: TGTGCCAGCAGCTGGGACAGGGGTGATCAGCCCCAGCATTTT. Translation: CASSWDRGDQPQHF.

This chain connects TRBV10-3 to TRBJ2-5; 7 bases are shared with TRBD2. Trimming cost V 10 bases and J 4 bases; bases outside gene matches: 6. CDR3 length: 12 amino acids. Germline V gene data show CDR1 as ENHRY and CDR2 as SYGVKD. As DNA, the CDR3 is TGTGCCACCTCCGGCGGGAGAGAGACCCAGTACTTC. Encoded protein: CATSGGRETQYF.

The chain has TRBV12-3 or TRBV12-4 and TRBJ2-5; 10 bases are a match to TRBD2. The CDR3 consists of 14 residues. Trimming took 4 bases from V and 5 from J; bases not matched to a gene: 4. The CDR3 bases are TGTGCCAGCAGTTCCGGGACTAGCGATGAGACCCAGTACTTC. Translated, it gives CASSSGTSDETQYF.

This chain links TRBV6-5 with TRBJ1-1; D gene uncertain. The germline gives CDR1 MNHEY, CDR2 SVGAGI. The CDR3 runs to 13 residues. V lost 4 bases, J lost 1 base, and 7 bases lay in between. The chain's CDR3 is CASSFPPNTEAFF. CDR3 coding DNA: TGTGCCAGCAGTTTCCCACCGAACACTGAAGCTTTCTTT.

Comments on this clonotype: A read error may produce the germline difference seen at one junction end. This sequence joins TRBV10-2 and TRBJ1-5, with D tentatively TRBD1 (5 bases). This CDR3 has 11 residues. Per germline, CDR1 WSHSY and CDR2 SAAADI. The CDR3 reads CASGGNQHQHF. In DNA, the CDR3 is TGCGCCAGCGGGGGAAATCAGCACCAGCATTTT.

This chain joins TRBV7-9 and TRBJ1-2; 9 positions agree with TRBD1. The junction had 7 bases not matched to a gene; V was cut back by 1 base and J by 4 bases. Germline V CDR1 and CDR2: SEHNR, FQNEAQ (reference sequence). The CDR3 covers 16 residues. The CDR3 coding sequence is TGTGCCAGCAGCTTAGGCGGACAGGGGCAACGCTATGGCTACACCTTC. This encodes CASSLGGQGQRYGYTF.

The chain links TRBV12-3 or TRBV12-4 to TRBJ1-5, with D perhaps matching TRBD1 (5 bases). V lost 7 bases and J lost 10, with 20 bases in between. CDR3 length equals 14 residues. For the CDR3, the DNA is TGTGCCAGCACCTCTCACGGGGGGGGTGGTCCCCAGCATTTT. This sequence encodes CASTSHGGGGPQHF.

This chain's CDR3 is CAISGAGNTIYF. The DNA for the CDR3 is TGTGCCATCTCAGGAGCTGGAAACACCATATATTTT. V usage is TRBV10-3 and J usage is TRBJ1-3; D not certain. Germline V gene sequence: CDR1 ENHRY, CDR2 SYGVKD. The CDR3 has 12 amino acids. V dropped 8 bases and J dropped 2 bases, with 7 bases sitting between them.

This clonotype was picked up many times. The V and J genes are TRBV7-2 and TRBJ1-2; TRBD1 agrees at 7 bases. The CDR3 totals 13 residues. With V trimmed by 5 bases and J by 4 bases, 4 bases remained unmatched. Per germline, CDR1 SGHTA and CDR2 FQGNSA. CDR3 residues: CASSAGQPYGYTF. The DNA of the CDR3 is TGTGCCAGCAGCGCGGGACAGCCCTATGGCTACACCTTC.

Many counts were recorded for this clonotype. The chain combines TRBV2 with TRBJ1-2, with 9 nucleotides matching TRBD1. J was trimmed by 2 bases and V by 7 bases; bases with no gene match: 11. Germline V gene lookup returns CDR1 SNHLY and CDR2 FYNNEI. The CDR3 contains 16 residues. In DNA, the CDR3 is TGTGCCAGCAACCCGGGACAGGGACCGAAAAACTATGGCTACACCTTC. Its protein product is CASNPGQGPKNYGYTF.

J is TRBJ2-7 and V is TRBV29-1, with 10 bases fitting TRBD2. Germline V gene sequence: CDR1 SQVTM, CDR2 ANQGSEA. The CDR3 runs 15 residues. Unmatched junction bases numbered 14, after V lost 6 bases and J lost 6 bases. This chain's CDR3 is CSVGRLAGGSGEQYF. DNA of the CDR3: TGCAGCGTCGGCCGTTTAGCGGGGGGATCTGGCGAGCAGTACTTC.

This clonotype was counted between two and nine times. The chain recombines TRBV7-9 with TRBJ1-6; 7 nucleotides line up with TRBD1. This CDR3 is 15 amino acids long. The junction had 9 bases not matched to a gene; V was cut back by 5 bases and J by 8 bases. Germline loops: CDR1 SEHNR, CDR2 FQNEAQ (reference sequence). This CDR3 reads CASSPLRQGDSPLHF. The CDR3 DNA reads as TGTGCCAGCAGCCCCCTCAGACAGGGCGATTCACCCCTCCACTTT.

In its sample, this clonotype was seen many times. This chain links TRBV15 with TRBJ1-4, with TRBD1 as a possible D gene (6 bases). The germline V gene encodes CDR1 LNHNV and CDR2 YYDKDF (reference sequence). The V and J ends lost 3 bases and 7 bases respectively, with 15 bases between them. The CDR3 extends over 15 amino acids. CDR3 sequence: CATSREGGVGEKLFF. CDR3 bases: TGTGCCACCAGCAGGGAGGGGGGAGTTGGTGAAAAACTGTTTTTT.

This clonotype was detected many times. V is TRBV20-1 and J is TRBJ2-5; 11 bases are a match to TRBD2. The junction had 8 bases not matched to a gene; V was cut back by 6 bases and J by 5 bases. This CDR3 comprises 14 residues. Germline CDR1 reads DFQATT; CDR2 reads SNEGSKA (reference sequence). The CDR3 spells CSAISGRAVETQYF. CDR3 nucleotides: TGCAGTGCAATTAGCGGGAGGGCCGTTGAGACCCAGTACTTC.

This clonotype appeared once. It is likely a read error, because the conserved phenylalanine at the end of the CDR3 is missing. The rearrangement uses TRBV6-4 and TRBJ2-7; 9 positions agree with TRBD2. With V trimmed by 2 bases and J by 4 bases, 6 bases remained unmatched. The CDR3 extends over 15 amino acids. The germline gives CDR1 MRHNA, CDR2 SNTAGT. The CDR3 bases are TGTGCCAGCAGTGACCGGCGCGGGAGGGGGTACGAGCAGTACCTC. Its protein is CASSDRRGRGYEQYL.

To note about this clonotype: A much larger clone differs by one base, so this may be a read error. The V call is TRBV12-3 or TRBV12-4, the J call TRBJ2-2, with D possibly being TRBD1 (6 bases). This CDR3 spans 15 amino acids. Trimming took off 11 bases at V and 5 bases at J, with 21 bases between the two ends. The CDR3 sequence: CAASAQQGRTGELFF. In nucleotides, the CDR3 is TGTGCCGCCTCCGCCCAGCAGGGGCGTACCGGGGAGCTGTTTTTT.

The chain couples TRBV5-1 to TRBJ1-2; weak D call: TRBD1 (5 bases). The CDR3 loop spans 13 amino acids. Germline V gene lookup returns CDR1 SGHRS and CDR2 YFSETQ. Trimming removed 3 bases at V and 4 bases at J, with 10 bases between. The CDR3 protein is CASSSGRSYGYTF. CDR3 nucleotide sequence: TGCGCCAGCAGCTCGGGGCGCAGCTATGGCTACACCTTC.

This clonotype was observed many times. The chain is built from TRBV20-1 and TRBJ1-4; D gene ambiguous. V dropped 1 base and J dropped 7 bases, with 13 bases sitting between them. Looked up from germline, CDR1 is DFQATT and CDR2 is SNEGSKA (reference sequence). The CDR3 covers 14 residues. In DNA form, the CDR3 reads TGCAGTGCTAGAGGGGTCCTCGGTGGTGAAAAACTGTTTTTT. Translated, it gives CSARGVLGGEKLFF.